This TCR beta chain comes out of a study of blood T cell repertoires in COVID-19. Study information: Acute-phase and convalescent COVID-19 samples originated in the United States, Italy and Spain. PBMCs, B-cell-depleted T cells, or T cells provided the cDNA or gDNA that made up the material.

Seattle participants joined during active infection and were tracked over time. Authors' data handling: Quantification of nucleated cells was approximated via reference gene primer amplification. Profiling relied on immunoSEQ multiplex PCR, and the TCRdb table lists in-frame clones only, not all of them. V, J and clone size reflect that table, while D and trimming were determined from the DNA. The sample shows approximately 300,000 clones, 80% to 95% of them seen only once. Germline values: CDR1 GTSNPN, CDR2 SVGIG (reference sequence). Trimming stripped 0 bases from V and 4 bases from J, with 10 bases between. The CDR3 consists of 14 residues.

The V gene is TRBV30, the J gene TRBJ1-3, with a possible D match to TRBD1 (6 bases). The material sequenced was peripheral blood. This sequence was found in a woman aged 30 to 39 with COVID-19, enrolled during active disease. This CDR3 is CAWSVGQRGNTIYF. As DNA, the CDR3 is TGTGCCTGGAGTGTCGGACAGAGAGGAAACACCATATATTTT.